The 24 T cell receptor beta chains in this list originate from one sample, sequenced in a study of control samples from healthy donors and cancer patients. Assay used: immunoSEQ multiplex PCR; TCRdb lists only in-frame clones, some missing. The profile shows about 220,000 clones, 85% to 95% of them singletons. Sample: blood. Every receptor here comes from a middle-aged man in good health.

The chain has TRBV4-2 and TRBJ2-4; 7 nucleotides line up with TRBD2. This CDR3 comprises 16 residues. Trimming at V came to 0 bases and at J to 6 bases, leaving 8 bases not matched to a gene. Germline-derived CDR1 and CDR2 are LGHNA and YNFKEQ. This CDR3 is CASSQDSGLVGNIQYF. In DNA form, the CDR3 reads TGTGCCAGCAGCCAAGATAGTGGACTAGTTGGAAACATTCAGTACTTC.

The rearrangement joins TRBV15 to TRBJ2-3; 7 bases are a match to TRBD1. The germline gives CDR1 LNHNV, CDR2 YYDKDF (reference sequence). The CDR3 consists of 17 residues. The V gene end was trimmed by 0 bases and the J gene end by 3 bases; junction bases not matched to a gene: 9. The CDR3 region has the DNA TGTGCCACCAGCAGAGATAGTCGACAGGGCGGTACAGATACGCAGTATTTT. Its protein product is CATSRDSRQGGTDTQYF.

Concerning this clone itself: The same CDR3 arises from other DNA sequences in this sample as well. CDR3 protein: CASSPLAGGYNEQFF. For the CDR3, the DNA is TGTGCCAGCAGTCCTCTAGCGGGGGGCTACAATGAGCAGTTCTTC. This chain connects TRBV27 to TRBJ2-1; 11 bases align to TRBD2. The CDR3 runs 15 residues. Per the germline V gene, CDR1 is MNHEY and CDR2 is SMNVEV (reference sequence). The ends lost 5 bases at V and 3 bases at J; junction bases unmatched: 3.

V usage is TRBV7-2 and J usage is TRBJ2-7; no clear D. The CDR3 runs 15 residues. Trimming shortened V by 1 base and J by 4 bases, and 14 bases separated the two germline ends. CDR1 SGHTA and CDR2 FQGNSA come from the germline V gene. CDR3 in amino acids: CASSLDFRQFYEQYF. CDR3 nucleotides: TGTGCCAGCAGCTTAGATTTCAGGCAGTTTTACGAGCAGTACTTC.

The count of this clone is one. J is TRBJ1-1 and V is TRBV11-2, with 7 positions matching TRBD1. Trimming at V came to 4 bases and at J to 6 bases, leaving 8 bases not matched to a gene. The germline V gene encodes CDR1 SGHAT and CDR2 FQNNGV. The CDR3 is made up of 14 amino acids. The CDR3 here is CASSSTGVGAEAFF. As DNA, the CDR3 is TGTGCCAGCAGCTCAACAGGGGTTGGAGCTGAAGCTTTCTTT.

The gene calls are TRBV28 and TRBJ1-5; D uncertain. CDR3 size: 13 residues. The germline CDR1 and CDR2 sequences are MDHEN and SYDVKM. V gave up 3 bases and J gave up 7 bases, with 10 bases separating them. DNA for the CDR3: TGTGCCAGCAGTTTTCGGGATTGGCAGCCCCAGCATTTT. Translation gives CASSFRDWQPQHF.

The chain combines TRBV7-9 with TRBJ2-2; 12 bases match TRBD2. There are 14 residues in the CDR3. The J segment lost 6 bases and the V segment lost 5 bases, leaving 1 base of the junction unmatched. The germline CDR1 and CDR2 sequences are SEHNR and FQNEAQ (reference sequence). CDR3 DNA: TGTGCCAGCAGCCGGACTAGCGGGGCCGGGGAGCTGTTTTTT. Protein product: CASSRTSGAGELFF.

J is TRBJ1-5 and V is TRBV3-1 (or the pseudogene TRBV3-2); D is ambiguous. Looked up from germline, CDR1 is LGHDT and CDR2 is YNNKEL (reference sequence). CDR3 length: 13 amino acids. Trimming stripped 1 base from V and 6 bases from J, with 7 bases between. Here the CDR3 DNA reads TGTGCCAGCAGCCAAGCATTGGTTCAGCCCCAGCATTTT. It codes for CASSQALVQPQHF.

The chain carries TRBV7-2 and TRBJ1-3; unclear D gene. Trimming removed 5 bases at V and 3 bases at J, with 11 bases between. From germline, CDR1 is SGHTA and CDR2 FQGNSA. This CDR3 is 14 amino acids long. The CDR3 sequence: CASSHRPFGNTIYF. DNA for the CDR3: TGTGCCAGCAGCCACCGGCCCTTTGGAAACACCATATATTTT. The full variable domain, with the rest looked up from reference TRBV7-2 and TRBJ1-3, is GAGVSQSPSNKVTEKGKDVELRCDPISGHTALYWYRQSLGQGLEFLIYFQGNSAPDKSGLPSDRFSAERTGGSVSTLTIQRTQQEDSAVYLCASSHRPFGNTIYFGEGSWLTVV.

The CDR3 region is CASSGLAGDNEQFF. CDR3 bases: TGTGCCAGCAGCGGGCTAGCGGGGGACAATGAGCAGTTCTTC. The chain couples TRBV5-4 to TRBJ2-1, with 10 bases lining up with TRBD2. CDR1 SGHNT and CDR2 YYREEE come from the germline V gene (reference sequence). V shed 4 bases and J 5 bases; nucleotides not matched to a gene: 3. The CDR3 has 14 amino acids.

The genes are TRBV4-3 and TRBJ1-2; 12 bases align to TRBD1. Germline values: CDR1 LGHNA, CDR2 YSLEER. CDR3 size: 15 residues. The V segment lost 3 bases and the J segment 3 bases; nucleotides outside the gene matches: 2. The CDR3 loop reads CASSQGQGAYYGYTF. The CDR3 DNA is TGCGCCAGCAGCCAGGGACAGGGGGCATACTATGGCTACACCTTC.

The rearrangement links TRBV7-2 to TRBJ2-5; the D gene is possibly TRBD1 (7 bases). Germline loops: CDR1 SGHTA, CDR2 FQGNSA. The CDR3 loop spans 15 amino acids. Trimming removed 2 bases from V and 5 bases from J, with 15 bases in between. The CDR3 spells CASSLRGTVTETQYF. CDR3 bases: TGTGCCAGCAGCTTACGCGGGACAGTTACTGAGACCCAGTACTTC.

This clone came up once. The chain has TRBV19 and TRBJ2-6; D is tentatively TRBD1 or TRBD2 (6 bases each). The CDR3 consists of 16 residues. The V gene's germline CDR1 is LNHDA and CDR2 SQIVND (reference sequence). Between the trimmed V and J ends, which lost 2 bases and 3 bases, there was a span of 11 bases. The CDR3 loop reads CASSIPGGGGANVLTF. The CDR3, as DNA: TGTGCCAGTAGTATACCCGGGGGCGGTGGGGCCAACGTCCTGACTTTC.

The genes are TRBV28 and TRBJ1-5, with D tentatively TRBD1 (5 bases). The CDR3 spans 14 residues. Germline lookup yields CDR1 MDHEN and CDR2 SYDVKM. Trimming removed 4 bases at V and 6 bases at J, with 13 bases between. The CDR3 here is CASSWQGYVQPQHF. The CDR3 DNA reads TGTGCCAGCAGTTGGCAGGGATACGTTCAGCCCCAGCATTTT.

The chain couples TRBV27 to TRBJ1-2, with 8 nucleotides matching TRBD1. CDR1 and CDR2 from the germline V gene are MNHEY and SMNVEV (reference sequence). This CDR3 has 16 residues. V was clipped by 2 bases and J by 2 bases; unmatched bases: 7. CDR3 in DNA: TGTGCCAGCAGTTTAGAAGGGGACAGGATAAACTATGGCTACACCTTC. Protein sequence: CASSLEGDRINYGYTF.

This chain connects TRBV12-3 or TRBV12-4 to TRBJ2-1; possible D gene TRBD1, 5 bases. The CDR3 has 13 residues. V was pared by 4 bases and J by 5 bases, with 9 bases between. CDR3 DNA: TGTGCCAGCAGTTATCAGGGTAACAATGAGCAGTTCTTC. This translates into CASSYQGNNEQFF.

The chain links TRBV19 to TRBJ1-2; 7 bases match TRBD1. Germline CDR1 LNHDA, CDR2 SQIVND (reference sequence). This CDR3 is built from 14 residues. The V and J ends lost 5 bases and 4 bases, in that order; junction bases with no gene match: 7. CDR3 sequence (DNA): TGTGCCAGTAGTTTGGGACAGCTTAGCTATGGCTACACCTTC. Protein: CASSLGQLSYGYTF.

This chain joins TRBV29-1 and TRBJ1-2; unclear D gene. In germline, CDR1 is SQVTM, CDR2 ANQGSEA. V lost 4 bases, J lost 7 bases, and 7 bases lay in between. The CDR3 consists of 10 residues. This CDR3 is CSVGGAGYTF. CDR3 bases: TGCAGCGTTGGGGGTGCTGGCTACACCTTC.

The rearrangement links TRBV7-2 to TRBJ2-3; 7 bases line up with TRBD2. V dropped 1 base and J dropped 2; count of bases not matched to a gene: 6. CDR3 size: 16 residues. In germline, CDR1 is SGHTA, CDR2 FQGNSA. The CDR3 spells CASSLGAGGFTDTQYF. CDR3 coding DNA: TGTGCCAGCAGCTTAGGGGCCGGGGGGTTCACAGATACGCAGTATTTT.

V gene TRBV7-9 combines with J gene TRBJ1-1; possible D gene TRBD1, 6 bases. Between the trimmed V and J ends, which lost 5 bases and 0 bases, there was a span of 13 bases. This CDR3 comprises 15 residues. Germline values: CDR1 SEHNR, CDR2 FQNEAQ (reference sequence). The CDR3 spells CASSQWAGVNTEAFF. CDR3 DNA: TGTGCCAGCAGCCAATGGGCAGGGGTGAACACTGAAGCTTTCTTT.

The chain combines TRBV5-1 with TRBJ1-2; no clear D. The germline gives CDR1 SGHRS, CDR2 YFSETQ. V dropped 0 bases and J dropped 6 bases, with 15 bases sitting between them. There are 15 residues in the CDR3. CDR3 DNA: TGCGCCAGCAGCTTGGTTCCAGGCCGGGAGAATGGCTACACCTTC. It is translated as CASSLVPGRENGYTF.

J is TRBJ1-5 and V is TRBV4-3, with a tentative D call TRBD1 (6 bases). Per germline, CDR1 LGHNA and CDR2 YSLEER. V lost 4 bases and J 7 bases, leaving 17 bases between the germline ends. This CDR3 region has 15 residues. The CDR3 is CASSPRGGSDQPQHF. CDR3 bases: TGCGCCAGCAGCCCCCGGGGGGGCTCGGACCAGCCCCAGCATTTT.

In DNA form, the CDR3 reads TGTGCCAGCAGCTTGGAACAGGGGCCGTACGAGCAGTACGTC. It translates to CASSLEQGPYEQYV. The rearrangement links TRBV11-2 to TRBJ2-7; 7 bases are shared with TRBD1. The J segment lost 4 bases and the V segment lost 3 bases, leaving 6 bases of the junction unmatched. Germline-derived CDR1 and CDR2 are SGHAT and FQNNGV. This CDR3 is 14 amino acids long.

This clone was observed at least ten times. J is TRBJ1-2 and V is TRBV13; possible D gene TRBD1, 5 bases. CDR1 is PRHDT and CDR2 is FYEKMQ in the germline V gene (reference sequence). There are 13 residues in the CDR3. The ends were cut back, 0 bases at V and 5 bases at J, with 7 bases in the middle. CDR3 coding DNA: TGTGCCAGCAGCTTAGGGAGGGGATATGGCTACACCTTC. Translated: CASSLGRGYGYTF.